The rows below give T cell receptor beta chains drawn from one sample of a study of shared clonotypes between healthy human individuals. Clones were read by immunoSEQ multiplex PCR, and TCRdb kept only the in-frame ones, dropping some. The table lists more than 2 million clones, about 95% of them singletons. The material sequenced was naive CD8+ T cells sorted from blood. These receptors all come from a man aged 18 to 30 in good health. CDR3s include the opening cysteine and the closing phenylalanine or tryptophan. D genes are given only for firm matches. Expanded clones are given a class, and other clones once, few, many or no size at all.

d_gene	j_gene	abundance	v_gene	CDR3aa	CDR3nt
.	TRBJ2-1	.	TRBV6-5	CASSYALTSYNEQFF	TGTGCCAGCAGTTACGCCCTGACGTCCTACAATGAGCAGTTCTTC
TRBD2	TRBJ2-3	.	TRBV30	CAWSGIRLAGGGPDTQYF	TGTGCCTGGAGTGGTATAAGACTAGCGGGAGGTGGTCCAGATACGCAGTATTTT
TRBD1	TRBJ1-1	.	TRBV7-9	CASSLGQGGGTEAFF	TGTGCCAGCAGCTTGGGACAGGGAGGAGGAACTGAAGCTTTCTTT
.	TRBJ1-6	.	TRBV6-5	CASQSSYNSPLHF	TGTGCCAGCCAGAGCTCCTATAATTCACCCCTCCACTTT
.	TRBJ2-5	.	TRBV10-2	CASRTDQGWQETQYF	TGCGCCAGCAGGACGGATCAGGGATGGCAAGAGACCCAGTACTTC
TRBD1	TRBJ1-2	once	TRBV6-5	CASTARTGGEYGYTF	TGTGCCAGCACCGCCCGAACAGGGGGAGAGTATGGCTACACCTTC
.	TRBJ2-7	.	TRBV27	CASSFGQLGPYEQYF	TGTGCCAGCAGTTTCGGGCAATTGGGTCCCTACGAGCAGTACTTC
TRBD2	TRBJ2-1	.	TRBV6-5	CASSYSSGISYNEQFF	TGTGCCAGCAGTTACTCTAGCGGGATCTCCTACAATGAGCAGTTCTTC
TRBD1	TRBJ2-3	.	TRBV28	CATIQGKRADTQYF	TGTGCCACAATACAGGGGAAACGGGCAGATACGCAGTATTTT
.	TRBJ1-4	.	TRBV9	CASSEEGGTNEKLFF	TGTGCCAGCAGCGAAGAGGGGGGTACTAATGAAAAACTGTTTTTT
.	TRBJ2-7	once	TRBV6-5	CASSKGDYEQYF	TGTGCCAGCAGTAAAGGGGACTACGAGCAGTACTTC
.	TRBJ2-7	.	TRBV2	CASSHTESYEQYF	TGTGCCAGCAGTCACACAGAGTCCTACGAGCAGTACTTC
.	TRBJ2-7	.	TRBV4-3	CASSQDLGYYEQYF	TGCGCCAGCAGCCAAGATTTGGGGTACTACGAGCAGTACTTC
.	TRBJ1-5	.	TRBV6-1	CASSEGYSNQPQHF	TGTGCCAGCAGTGAGGGCTATAGCAATCAGCCCCAGCATTTT
TRBD1	TRBJ2-1	.	TRBV7-9	CASSDPGQGAGEQFF	TGTGCCAGCAGCGACCCGGGACAGGGGGCCGGTGAGCAGTTCTTC
.	TRBJ1-3	.	TRBV6-5	CASSYSTEGNGNTIYF	TGTGCCAGCAGTTACTCGACAGAGGGGAACGGAAACACCATATATTTT
.	TRBJ2-5	once	TRBV5-1	CASRRTEMYQETQYF	TGCGCCAGCAGAAGGACAGAGATGTACCAAGAGACCCAGTACTTC
.	TRBJ2-1	.	TRBV30	CAWSPTGNEQFF	TGTGCCTGGAGTCCCACTGGAAATGAGCAGTTCTTC
.	TRBJ1-1	.	TRBV7-8	CASSLGGDNTEAFF	TGTGCCAGCAGCTTAGGTGGGGACAACACTGAAGCTTTCTTT
TRBD1	TRBJ2-7	.	TRBV5-4	CASSLLGTASEQYF	TGTGCCAGCAGCTTGTTAGGGACAGCCTCCGAGCAGTACTTC
TRBD2	TRBJ2-7	.	TRBV27	CASSPSGGERSYEQYF	TGTGCCAGCAGCCCATCGGGGGGAGAGCGCTCCTACGAGCAGTACTTC
.	TRBJ1-5	.	TRBV4-2	CASSQDRGSQPQHF	TGTGCCAGCAGCCAAGATCGGGGAAGTCAGCCCCAGCATTTT
TRBD1	TRBJ1-5	.	TRBV7-6	CASSLGRDRGPFSQPQHF	TGTGCCAGCAGCTTAGGGCGGGACAGGGGACCCTTCAGTCAGCCCCAGCATTTT
.	TRBJ2-7	.	TRBV11-2	CASSLDWGITYEQYF	TGTGCCAGCAGCTTAGACTGGGGAATAACCTACGAGCAGTACTTC
.	TRBJ2-7	.	TRBV27	CASSFRGSYEQYF	TGTGCCAGCAGTTTCCGAGGGTCCTACGAGCAGTACTTC
.	TRBJ2-7	.	TRBV27	CASSFTRNSYEQYF	TGTGCCAGCAGTTTCACTCGTAACTCCTACGAGCAGTACTTC
.	TRBJ1-3	.	TRBV6-6	CASTLYPFTGNTIYF	TGTGCCAGTACGCTATATCCCTTCACTGGAAACACCATATATTTT
TRBD1	TRBJ1-1	.	TRBV6-1	CASSEAGTGHHRGTEAFF	TGTGCCAGCAGTGAAGCCGGGACAGGCCACCATCGTGGCACTGAAGCTTTCTTT
.	TRBJ1-6	.	TRBV5-4	CASSLIEGVNSPLHF	TGTGCCAGCAGCTTGATCGAGGGCGTCAATTCACCCCTCCACTTT
.	TRBJ2-7	.	TRBV4-1	CASSHDTADEQYF	TGCGCCAGCAGCCACGACACAGCAGACGAGCAGTACTTC
.	TRBJ1-1	.	TRBV7-8	CASSVAPLNTEAFF	TGTGCCAGCAGCGTCGCCCCTCTGAACACTGAAGCTTTCTTT
TRBD1	TRBJ2-7	.	TRBV19	CASSRTGASYEQYF	TGTGCCAGTAGTAGGACAGGGGCCTCCTACGAGCAGTACTTC
.	TRBJ1-5	.	TRBV28	CASILIRGGNQPQHF	TGTGCCAGCATCCTAATTCGCGGGGGCAATCAGCCCCAGCATTTT
TRBD2	TRBJ2-7	.	TRBV5-1	CASSLWAGESQYEQYF	TGCGCCAGCAGCTTGTGGGCGGGGGAATCTCAATACGAGCAGTACTTC
.	TRBJ1-1	.	TRBV19	CASSPGLEAFF	TGTGCCAGTAGTCCGGGACTTGAAGCTTTCTTT
TRBD1	TRBJ2-1	.	TRBV7-2	CASSNPGTENNEQFF	TGTGCCAGCAGCAATCCGGGGACAGAAAACAATGAGCAGTTCTTC
TRBD1	TRBJ1-1	.	TRBV4-1	CASSQTDRGPTEAFF	TGCGCCAGCAGCCAAACGGACAGGGGGCCCACTGAAGCTTTCTTT
.	TRBJ1-1	.	TRBV30	CAWEWEGNTEAFF	TGTGCCTGGGAATGGGAGGGGAACACTGAAGCTTTCTTT
TRBD2	TRBJ2-5	.	TRBV4-1	CASSQVPRGGLAGKETQYF	TGCGCCAGCAGCCAAGTACCGCGAGGTGGGCTAGCGGGGAAAGAGACCCAGTACTTC
TRBD1	TRBJ1-3	.	TRBV18	CASSRGQDGNTIYF	TGTGCCAGCTCACGGGGACAGGACGGAAACACCATATATTTT
.	TRBJ1-1	.	TRBV2	CASRPDTGGMNTEAFF	TGTGCCAGCAGACCCGACACGGGGGGTATGAACACTGAAGCTTTCTTT
.	TRBJ2-7	.	TRBV27	CASSLGVTYEQYF	TGTGCCAGCAGTTTAGGCGTTACCTACGAGCAGTACTTC
TRBD1	TRBJ1-6	.	TRBV6-5	CASSYGQGLAPLHF	TGTGCCAGCAGTTACGGACAGGGGCTGGCACCCCTCCACTTT
TRBD2	TRBJ2-1	.	TRBV5-6	CASSFVASGWSNNEQFF	TGTGCCAGCAGCTTCGTTGCTAGCGGGTGGTCGAACAATGAGCAGTTCTTC
.	TRBJ2-1	.	TRBV2	CASSEMRTNYNEQFF	TGTGCCAGCAGTGAAATGAGGACTAACTACAATGAGCAGTTCTTC
TRBD2	TRBJ2-6	.	TRBV4-2	CASSQEGLAGANVLTF	TGTGCCAGCAGCCAAGAGGGACTAGCTGGGGCCAACGTCCTGACTTTC
TRBD1	TRBJ2-7	.	TRBV27	CASSTGTGTHEQYF	TGTGCCAGCAGCACCGGGACAGGGACCCACGAGCAGTACTTC
.	TRBJ2-7	.	TRBV9	CASSGNGGYEQYF	TGTGCCAGCAGCGGCAACGGGGGCTACGAGCAGTACTTC
.	TRBJ2-2	.	TRBV27	CASRETGQTGELFF	TGTGCCAGCAGGGAAACAGGGCAAACCGGGGAGCTGTTTTTT
.	TRBJ2-3	.	TRBV13	CASSLHLGSNTDTQYF	TGTGCCAGCAGCTTACACCTCGGCAGCAACACAGATACGCAGTATTTT
.	TRBJ1-1	.	TRBV27	CASSLGAGTNTEAFF	TGTGCCAGCAGTTTAGGGGCAGGGACAAACACTGAAGCTTTCTTT